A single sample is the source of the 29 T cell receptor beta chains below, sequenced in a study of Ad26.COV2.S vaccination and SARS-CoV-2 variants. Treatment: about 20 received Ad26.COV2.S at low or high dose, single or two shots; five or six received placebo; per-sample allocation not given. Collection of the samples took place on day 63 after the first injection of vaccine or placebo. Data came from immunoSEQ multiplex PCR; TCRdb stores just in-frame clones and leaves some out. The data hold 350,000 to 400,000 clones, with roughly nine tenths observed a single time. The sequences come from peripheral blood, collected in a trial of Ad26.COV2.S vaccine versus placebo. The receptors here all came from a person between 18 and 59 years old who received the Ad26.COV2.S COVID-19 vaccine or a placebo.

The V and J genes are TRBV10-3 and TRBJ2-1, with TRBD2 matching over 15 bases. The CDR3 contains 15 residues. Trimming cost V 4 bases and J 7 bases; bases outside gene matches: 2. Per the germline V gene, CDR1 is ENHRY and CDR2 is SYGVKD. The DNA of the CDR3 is TGTGCCATCAGTGGGACTAGCGGGGGGGCGAATGAGCAGTTCTTC. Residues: CAISGTSGGANEQFF.

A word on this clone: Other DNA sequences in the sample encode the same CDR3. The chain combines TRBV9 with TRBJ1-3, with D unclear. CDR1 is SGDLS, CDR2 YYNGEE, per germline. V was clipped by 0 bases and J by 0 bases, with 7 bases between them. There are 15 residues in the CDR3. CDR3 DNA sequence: TGTGCCAGCAGCGTAGGGGGAAACTCTGGAAACACCATATATTTT. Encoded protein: CASSVGGNSGNTIYF.

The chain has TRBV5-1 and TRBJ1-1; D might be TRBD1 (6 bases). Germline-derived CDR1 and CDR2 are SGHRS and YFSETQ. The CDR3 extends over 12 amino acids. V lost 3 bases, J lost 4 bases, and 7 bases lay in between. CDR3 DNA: TGCGCCAGCAGCTCACAGGGCACTGAAGCTTTCTTT. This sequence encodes CASSSQGTEAFF.

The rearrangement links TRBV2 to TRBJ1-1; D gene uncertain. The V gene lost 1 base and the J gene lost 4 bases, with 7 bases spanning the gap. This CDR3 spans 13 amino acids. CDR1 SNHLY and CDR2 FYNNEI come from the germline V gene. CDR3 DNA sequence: TGTGCCAGCAGTGAAGAGGGATTCACTGAAGCTTTCTTT. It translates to CASSEEGFTEAFF.

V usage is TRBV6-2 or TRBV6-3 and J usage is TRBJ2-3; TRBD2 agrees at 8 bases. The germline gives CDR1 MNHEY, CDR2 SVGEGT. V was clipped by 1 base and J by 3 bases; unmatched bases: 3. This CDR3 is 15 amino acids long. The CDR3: CASSYWAGGTDTQYF. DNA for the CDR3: TGTGCCAGCAGTTACTGGGCGGGGGGTACAGATACGCAGTATTTT.

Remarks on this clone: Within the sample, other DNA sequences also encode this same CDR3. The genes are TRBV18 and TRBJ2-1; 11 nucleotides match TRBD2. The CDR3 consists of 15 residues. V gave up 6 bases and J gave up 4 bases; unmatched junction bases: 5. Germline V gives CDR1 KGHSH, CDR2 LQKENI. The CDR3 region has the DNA TGTGCCAGCTCCCAAACTAGCGGGGGTTACAATGAGCAGTTCTTC. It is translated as CASSQTSGGYNEQFF. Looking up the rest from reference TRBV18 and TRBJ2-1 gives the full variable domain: NAGVMQNPRHLVRRRGQEARLRCSPMKGHSHVYWYRQLPEEGLKFMVYLQKENIIDESGMPKERFSAEFPKEGPSILRIQQVVRGDSAAYFCASSQTSGGYNEQFFGPGTRLTVL.

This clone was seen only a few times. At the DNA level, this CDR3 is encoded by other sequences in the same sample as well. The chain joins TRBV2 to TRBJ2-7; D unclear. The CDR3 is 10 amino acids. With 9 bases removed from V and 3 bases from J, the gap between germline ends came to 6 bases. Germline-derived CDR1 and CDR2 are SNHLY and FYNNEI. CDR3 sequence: CASSGYEQYF. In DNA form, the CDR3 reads TGTGCCAGTTCTGGCTACGAGCAGTACTTC.

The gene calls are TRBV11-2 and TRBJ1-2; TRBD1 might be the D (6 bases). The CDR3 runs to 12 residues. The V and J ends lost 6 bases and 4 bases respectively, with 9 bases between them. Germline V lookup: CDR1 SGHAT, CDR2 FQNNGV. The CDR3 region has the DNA TGTGCCAGCAGTTCACAGGGCTATGGCTACACCTTC. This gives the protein CASSSQGYGYTF.

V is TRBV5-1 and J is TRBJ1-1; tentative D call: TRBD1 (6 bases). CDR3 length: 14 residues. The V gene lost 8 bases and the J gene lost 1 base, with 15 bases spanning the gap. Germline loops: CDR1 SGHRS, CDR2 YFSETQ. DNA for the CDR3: TGCGCCAGTAGGATGGGGGCGGGGAACACTGAAGCTTTCTTT. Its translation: CASRMGAGNTEAFF.

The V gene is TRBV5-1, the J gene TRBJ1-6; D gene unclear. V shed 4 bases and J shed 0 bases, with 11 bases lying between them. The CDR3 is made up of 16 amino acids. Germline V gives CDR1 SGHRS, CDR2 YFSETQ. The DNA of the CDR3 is TGCGCCAGCAGCGAAGGGTCAAGCTCCTATAATTCACCCCTCCACTTT. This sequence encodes CASSEGSSSYNSPLHF.

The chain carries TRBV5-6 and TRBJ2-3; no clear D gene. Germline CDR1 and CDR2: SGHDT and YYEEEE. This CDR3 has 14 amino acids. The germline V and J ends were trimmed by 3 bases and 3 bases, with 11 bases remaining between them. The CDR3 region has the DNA TGTGCCAGCAGCTCGGGCCAGGAAACAGATACGCAGTATTTT. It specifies CASSSGQETDTQYF.

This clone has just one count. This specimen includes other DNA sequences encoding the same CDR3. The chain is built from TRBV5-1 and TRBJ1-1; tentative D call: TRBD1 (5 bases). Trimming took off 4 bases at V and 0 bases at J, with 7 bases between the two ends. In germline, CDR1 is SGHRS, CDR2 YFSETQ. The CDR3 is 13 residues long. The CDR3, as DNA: TGCGCCAGCAGCCAGGGCCTGAACACTGAAGCTTTCTTT. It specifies CASSQGLNTEAFF.

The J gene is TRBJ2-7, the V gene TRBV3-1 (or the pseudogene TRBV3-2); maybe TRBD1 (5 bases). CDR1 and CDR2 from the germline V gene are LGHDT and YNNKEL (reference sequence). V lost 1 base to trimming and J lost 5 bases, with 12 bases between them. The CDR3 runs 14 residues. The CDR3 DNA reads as TGTGCCAGCAGCCAAGGCCAGGGTTGGCACGAGCAGTACTTC. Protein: CASSQGQGWHEQYF.

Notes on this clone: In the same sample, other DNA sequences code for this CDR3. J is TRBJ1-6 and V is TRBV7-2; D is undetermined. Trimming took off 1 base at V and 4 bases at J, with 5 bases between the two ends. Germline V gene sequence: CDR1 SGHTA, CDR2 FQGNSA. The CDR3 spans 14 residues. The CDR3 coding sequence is TGTGCCAGCAGCTTAGACGGTTATAATTCACCCCTCCACTTT. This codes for CASSLDGYNSPLHF.

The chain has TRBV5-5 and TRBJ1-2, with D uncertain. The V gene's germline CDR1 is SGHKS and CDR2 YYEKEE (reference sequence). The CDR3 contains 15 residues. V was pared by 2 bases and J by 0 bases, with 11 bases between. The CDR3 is CASSFEFGANYGYTF. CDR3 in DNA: TGTGCCAGCAGCTTCGAGTTTGGAGCTAACTATGGCTACACCTTC. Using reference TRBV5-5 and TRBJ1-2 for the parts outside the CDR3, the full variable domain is DAGVTQSPTHLIKTRGQQVTLRCSPISGHKSVSWYQQVLGQGPQFIFQYYEKEERGRGNFPDRFSARQFPNYSSELNVNALLLGDSALYLCASSFEFGANYGYTFGSGTRLTVV.

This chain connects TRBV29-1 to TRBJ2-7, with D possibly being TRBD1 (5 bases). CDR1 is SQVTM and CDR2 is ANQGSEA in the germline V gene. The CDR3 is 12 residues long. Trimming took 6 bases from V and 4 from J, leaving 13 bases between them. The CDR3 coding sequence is TGCAGCGTGGTGTCAGGGCAGTACGAGCAGTACTTC. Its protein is CSVVSGQYEQYF.

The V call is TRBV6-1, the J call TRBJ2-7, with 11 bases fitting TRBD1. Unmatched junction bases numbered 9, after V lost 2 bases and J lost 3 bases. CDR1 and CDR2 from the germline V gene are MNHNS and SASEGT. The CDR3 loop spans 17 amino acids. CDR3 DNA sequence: TGTGCCAGCAGTGAAAGGACCGGGACAGGGGGAATCTACGAGCAGTACTTC. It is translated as CASSERTGTGGIYEQYF.

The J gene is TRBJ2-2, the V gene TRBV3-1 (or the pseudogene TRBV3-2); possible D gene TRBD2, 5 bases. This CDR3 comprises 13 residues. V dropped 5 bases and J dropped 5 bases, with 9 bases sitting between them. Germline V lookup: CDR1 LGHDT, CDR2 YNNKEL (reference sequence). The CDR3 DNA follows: TGTGCCAGCAGCTCGACGGGGACCGGGGAGCTGTTTTTT. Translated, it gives CASSSTGTGELFF.

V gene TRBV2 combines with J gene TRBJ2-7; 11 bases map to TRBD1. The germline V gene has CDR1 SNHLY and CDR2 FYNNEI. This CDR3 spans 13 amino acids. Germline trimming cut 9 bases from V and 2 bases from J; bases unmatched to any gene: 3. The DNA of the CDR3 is TGTGCCAGGGGGACAGGGGGAACCTACGAGCAGTACTTC. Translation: CARGTGGTYEQYF.

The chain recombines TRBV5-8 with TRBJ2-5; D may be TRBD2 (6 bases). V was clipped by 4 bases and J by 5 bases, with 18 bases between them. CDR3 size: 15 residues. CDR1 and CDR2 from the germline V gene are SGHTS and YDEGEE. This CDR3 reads CASSPGTLTGETQYF. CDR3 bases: TGTGCCAGCAGCCCCGGGACTTTAACGGGGGAGACCCAGTACTTC. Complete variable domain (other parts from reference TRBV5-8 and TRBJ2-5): EAGVTQSPTHLIKTRGQQATLRCSPISGHTSVYWYQQALGLGLQFLLWYDEGEERNRGNFPPRFSGRQFPNYSSELNVNALELEDSALYLCASSPGTLTGETQYFGPGTRLLVL.

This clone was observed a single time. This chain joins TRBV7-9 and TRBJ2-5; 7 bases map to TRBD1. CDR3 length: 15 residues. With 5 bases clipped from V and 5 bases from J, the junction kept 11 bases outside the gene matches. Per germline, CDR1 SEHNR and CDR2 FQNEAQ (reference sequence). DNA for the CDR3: TGTGCCAGCAGCAACCGGACAGGTCTTTGGGAGACCCAGTACTTC. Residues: CASSNRTGLWETQYF.

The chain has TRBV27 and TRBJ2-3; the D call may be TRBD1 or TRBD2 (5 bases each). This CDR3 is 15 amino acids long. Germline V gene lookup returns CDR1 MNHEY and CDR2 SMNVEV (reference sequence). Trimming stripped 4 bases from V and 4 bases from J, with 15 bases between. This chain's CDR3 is CASSSNTGASDTQYF. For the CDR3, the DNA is TGTGCCAGCAGTTCCAATACCGGGGCATCAGATACGCAGTATTTT.

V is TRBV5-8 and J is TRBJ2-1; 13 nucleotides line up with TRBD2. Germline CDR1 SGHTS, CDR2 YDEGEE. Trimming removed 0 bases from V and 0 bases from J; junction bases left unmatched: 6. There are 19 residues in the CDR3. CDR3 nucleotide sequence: TGTGCCAGCAGCTTGGATGGACTAGCGGGGGCCTACTCCTACAATGAGCAGTTCTTC. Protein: CASSLDGLAGAYSYNEQFF. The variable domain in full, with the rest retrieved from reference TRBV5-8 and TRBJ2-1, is EAGVTQSPTHLIKTRGQQATLRCSPISGHTSVYWYQQALGLGLQFLLWYDEGEERNRGNFPPRFSGRQFPNYSSELNVNALELEDSALYLCASSLDGLAGAYSYNEQFFGPGTRLTVL.

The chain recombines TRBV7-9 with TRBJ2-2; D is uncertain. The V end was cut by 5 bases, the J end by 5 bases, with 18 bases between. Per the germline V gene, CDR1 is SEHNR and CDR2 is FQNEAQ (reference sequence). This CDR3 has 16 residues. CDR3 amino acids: CASSPDSGLKTGELFF. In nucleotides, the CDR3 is TGTGCCAGCAGCCCTGACTCGGGTTTAAAAACCGGGGAGCTGTTTTTT.

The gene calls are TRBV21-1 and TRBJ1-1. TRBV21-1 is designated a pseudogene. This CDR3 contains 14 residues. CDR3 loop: CASVADLMNTEAFF. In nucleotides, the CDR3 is TGTGCCAGCGTAGCCGATCTAATGAACACTGAAGCTTTCTTT.

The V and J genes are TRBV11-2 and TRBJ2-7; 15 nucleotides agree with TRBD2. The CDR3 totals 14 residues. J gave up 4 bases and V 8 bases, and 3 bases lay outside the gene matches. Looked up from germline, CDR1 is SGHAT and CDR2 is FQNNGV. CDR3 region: CASEGTSGGYEQYF. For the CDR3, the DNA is TGTGCCAGCGAGGGGACTAGCGGGGGGTACGAGCAGTACTTC.

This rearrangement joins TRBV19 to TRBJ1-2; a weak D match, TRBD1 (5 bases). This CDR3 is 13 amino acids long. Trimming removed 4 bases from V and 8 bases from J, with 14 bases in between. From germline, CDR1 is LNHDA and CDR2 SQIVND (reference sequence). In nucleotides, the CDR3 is TGTGCCAGTAGTACACTGCAGGGTGGAGGCTACACCTTC. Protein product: CASSTLQGGGYTF. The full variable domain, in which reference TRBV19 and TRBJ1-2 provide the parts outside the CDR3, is DGGITQSPKYLFRKEGQNVTLSCEQNLNHDAMYWYRQDPGQGLRLIYYSQIVNDFQKGDIAEGYSVSREKKESFPLTVTSAQKNPTAFYLCASSTLQGGGYTFGSGTRLTVV.

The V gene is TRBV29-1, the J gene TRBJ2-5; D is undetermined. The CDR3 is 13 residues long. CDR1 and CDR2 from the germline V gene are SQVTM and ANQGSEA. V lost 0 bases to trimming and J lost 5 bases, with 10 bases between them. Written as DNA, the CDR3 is TGCAGCGTTGAAGATCCGGGTGGGGAGACCCAGTACTTC. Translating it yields CSVEDPGGETQYF.

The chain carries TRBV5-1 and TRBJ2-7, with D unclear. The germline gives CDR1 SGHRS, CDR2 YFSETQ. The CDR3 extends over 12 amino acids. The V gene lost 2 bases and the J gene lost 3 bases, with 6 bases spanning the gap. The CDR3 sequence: CASSFNDYEQYF. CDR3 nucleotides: TGCGCCAGCAGCTTTAACGACTACGAGCAGTACTTC.